The present T cell receptor beta chain was sequenced within a study of siplizumab effects on memory and regulatory T cells. Study findings and constraints: Proliferating Tregs from siplizumab cultures lacked functional confirmation of suppression. Controls had around 26% Treg-derived mappable alloreactive CD4+ clones on average, versus less than 70% with siplizumab. A minor fraction of alloreactive clones, and no more, mapped to unstimulated subsets.

CDR3 length equals 16 residues. The trim removed 4 bases at V and 8 bases at J, leaving 10 bases unmatched. In germline, CDR1 is SGDLS, CDR2 YYNGEE. Generated by immunoSEQ multiplex PCR, the TCRdb table keeps only in-frame clones and is missing some. The sample has 100,000 to 120,000 clones, 92% seen once. Regarding this clone: Antigen: not known.

The material sequenced was CD4+ T cells sorted from blood. The rearrangement joins TRBV9 to TRBJ1-5; TRBD1 agrees at 12 bases. The source of this sequence is a human donor in good health. CDR3 nucleotide sequence: TGTGCCAGCAGCCCCGGGACAGGGGGCCTTTTGGAGCCCCAGCATTTT. As protein: CASSPGTGGLLEPQHF.